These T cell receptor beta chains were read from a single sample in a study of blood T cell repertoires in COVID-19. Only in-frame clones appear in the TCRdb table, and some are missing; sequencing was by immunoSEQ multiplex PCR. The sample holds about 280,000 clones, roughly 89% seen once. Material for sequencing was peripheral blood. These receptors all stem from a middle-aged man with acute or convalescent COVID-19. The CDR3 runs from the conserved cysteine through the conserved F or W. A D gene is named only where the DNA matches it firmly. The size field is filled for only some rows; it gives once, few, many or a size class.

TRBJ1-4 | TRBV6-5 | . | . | TGTGCCAGCAGTTACACCGGGGGTACTAATGAAAAACTGTTTTTT | CASSYTGGTNEKLFF
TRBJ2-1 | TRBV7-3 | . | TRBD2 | TGTGCCAGCAGCTTAGGAAGCGGGGGCCAAAGGGAGCAGTTCTTC | CASSLGSGGQREQFF
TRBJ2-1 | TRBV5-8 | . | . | TGTGCCAGCAGCTTGGGACAGACAGCCTACAATGAGCAGTTCTTC | CASSLGQTAYNEQFF
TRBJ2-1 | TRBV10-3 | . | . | TGTGCCATCAGTGAGGTAGCAAATGAGCAGTTCTTC | CAISEVANEQFF
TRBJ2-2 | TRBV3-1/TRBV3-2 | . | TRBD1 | TGTGCCAGCAGCCAAGAGGACAGGGCGACCGGGGAGCTGTTTTTT | CASSQEDRATGELFF
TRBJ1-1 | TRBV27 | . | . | TGTGCCAGCAGTTTATCGCAGGGGCTGAGCACTGAAGCTTTCTTT | CASSLSQGLSTEAFF
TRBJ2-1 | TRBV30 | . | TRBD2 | TGTGCCTGGAGTGGATGGACTAGCGGGGGGGGTGAGCAGTTCTTC | CAWSGWTSGGGEQFF
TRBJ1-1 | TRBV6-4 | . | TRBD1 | TGTGCCAGCAGTGACGGCGCCAGGGGGCCGAACACTGAAGCTTTCTTT | CASSDGARGPNTEAFF
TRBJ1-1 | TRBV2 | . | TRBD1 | TGTGCCAGCAACGCGGACAGGGGTTACACTGAAGCTTTCTTT | CASNADRGYTEAFF
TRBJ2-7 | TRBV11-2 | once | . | TGTGCCAGCAGCCCTAGAGTTACTCTATACGAGCAGTACTTC | CASSPRVTLYEQYF
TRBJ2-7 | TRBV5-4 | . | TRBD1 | TGTGCCAGCAGTTCCGGTGGGGACAGGGGGCGAAAAGAGCAGTACTTC | CASSSGGDRGRKEQYF
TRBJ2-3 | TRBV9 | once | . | TGTGCCAGCAGCGGGACAGCTAATAGTACAGATACGCAGTATTTT | CASSGTANSTDTQYF
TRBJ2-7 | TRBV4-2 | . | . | TGTGCCAGCAGCCCAGACCAGGGCGCAGTAAACGAGCAGTACTTC | CASSPDQGAVNEQYF
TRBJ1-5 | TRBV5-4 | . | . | TGTGCCAGCAGCTGCAGACGGAGGCGGCCCCAGCATTTT | CASSCRRRRPQHF
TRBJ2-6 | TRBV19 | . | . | TGTGCCAGTCTCAGGCCAGGGCCTGGGGCCAACGTCCTGACTTTC | CASLRPGPGANVLTF
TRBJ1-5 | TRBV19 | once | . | TGTGCCAGTAGTATTGGCGACAGGACCAATCAGCCCCAGCATTTT | CASSIGDRTNQPQHF
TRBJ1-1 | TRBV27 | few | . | TGTGCCAGCAGTACGCAGGATATGAACACTGAAGCTTTCTTT | CASSTQDMNTEAFF
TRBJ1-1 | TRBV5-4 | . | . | TGTGCCAGCAGCTTGGGGGCAGTTTCGAACACTGAAGCTTTCTTT | CASSLGAVSNTEAFF